This T cell receptor (beta chain) was found in a study of T cell changes during pregnancy in multiple sclerosis. The CDR3 has 13 amino acids. Trimming cost V 4 bases and J 3 bases, with 10 bases left between them. Germline lookup yields CDR1 SNHLY and CDR2 FYNNEI. Some clones are missing from TCRdb's copy, which holds only in-frame ones; the method was immunoSEQ multiplex PCR. The sample shows 130,000 or so clones, about 95% of them seen only once. The sample here was peripheral blood, taken after pregnancy. The chain recombines TRBV2 with TRBJ2-7; D call uncertain. This TCR was recovered from a female donor with multiple sclerosis, enrolled in a pregnancy study. CDR3 DNA: TGTGCCAGCAGTGGTGACACCTACTACGAGCAGTACTTC. Its translation: CASSGDTYYEQYF.